This T cell receptor beta chain was recorded in a study of regulatory T cells in long-lasting Graves disease. Time point specified: newly diagnosed GD, antithyroid drugs for less than 3 months. After RNA was extracted from PBMCs, the TCR library was made from it. This clonotype appeared many times. This CDR3 spans 12 amino acids. Germline CDR1 is MNHNS and CDR2 is SASEGT. The junction had 2 bases not matched to a gene; V was cut back by 2 bases and J by 7 bases. Arm-PCR of CDR3 regions with iRepertoire HTBI primers generated TCR beta libraries. TCRdb used MiXCR to reprocess the multiplex PCR reads, holding one entry per CDR3 protein. Counted here are roughly 220,000 distinct CDR3 sequences, 15% to 20% occurring once; the ten biggest clones make up approximately 20%.

This rearrangement joins TRBV6-1 to TRBJ2-7, with 7 bases that match TRBD2. The clonotype comes from a female donor with Graves disease. The sample consisted of peripheral blood mononuclear cells (PBMCs), taken at new diagnosis, from a patient treated with antithyroid drugs. CDR3 sequence: CASSESGGEQYF. The CDR3, as DNA: TGTGCCAGCAGTGAATCGGGGGGTGAGCAGTACTTC.